This T cell receptor (beta chain) was sequenced during a study of blood T cell repertoires in COVID-19. The CDR3 runs to 14 residues. Trimming shortened V by 1 base and J by 6 bases, and 10 bases separated the two germline ends. Germline assignment: CDR1 SGHNT and CDR2 YENEEA. The repertoire was sequenced with immunoSEQ multiplex PCR; TCRdb's copy has only in-frame clones and lacks some. Of 80,000 or so clones listed, roughly 81% are singletons. Source material: peripheral blood. V usage is TRBV11-3 and J usage is TRBJ2-1; D unresolved. The clonotype was recovered from a man in his sixties with COVID-19, enrolled during active disease. The CDR3 DNA sequence: TGTGCCAGCAGCTTAGGTTTAGCCGCCAATGAGCAGTTCTTC. It translates to CASSLGLAANEQFF.